These 31 T cell receptor beta chains originate from one sample sequenced in a study of shared clonotypes between healthy human individuals. TCRdb keeps only in-frame clones here, not all; method: immunoSEQ multiplex PCR. The sample yields 800,000 or so clones, around 96% seen once. CD45RO-negative CD8 cells positively selected for CCR7 made up the naive population, which excluded terminally differentiated effector memory CD45RA+ cells. The sequencing sample was made of naive CD8+ T cells sorted from blood. Source of these receptors: a man aged 25 to 40 in good health.

This clone occurred once. The chain combines TRBV5-5 with TRBJ2-1; 12 bases line up with TRBD2. With 0 bases clipped from V and 8 bases from J, the junction kept 12 bases outside the gene matches. The CDR3 runs 18 residues. The germline CDR1 and CDR2 sequences are SGHKS and YYEKEE (reference sequence). CDR3 sequence (DNA): TGTGCCAGCAGCTTGGAATGGACTAGCGGGACGAGTGGGTATGAGCAGTTCTTC. Its protein is CASSLEWTSGTSGYEQFF.

The chain employs TRBV7-8 and TRBJ2-1; D call uncertain. This CDR3 is built from 14 residues. Per the germline V gene, CDR1 is SGHVS and CDR2 is FQNEAQ. V was clipped by 9 bases and J by 0 bases, with 12 bases between them. The CDR3 coding sequence is TGTGCCAGTGCTGACACTCTCTCCTACAATGAGCAGTTCTTC. It specifies CASADTLSYNEQFF.

The rearrangement joins TRBV28 to TRBJ2-7; D is uncertain. The CDR3 totals 12 residues. Between the trimmed V and J ends, which lost 7 bases and 3 bases, there was a span of 10 bases. Germline V gene sequence: CDR1 MDHEN, CDR2 SYDVKM. For the CDR3, the DNA is TGTGCCAGCAAGGCAATAAGCTACGAGCAGTACTTC. Its protein product is CASKAISYEQYF. Full variable domain (outside the CDR3, taken from reference TRBV28 and TRBJ2-7): DVKVTQSSRYLVKRTGEKVFLECVQDMDHENMFWYRQDPGLGLRLIYFSYDVKMKEKGDIPEGYSVSREKKERFSLILESASTNQTSMYLCASKAISYEQYFGPGTRLTVT.

The count of this clone is one. This chain connects TRBV7-6 to TRBJ2-5, with a weak D call TRBD1 (6 bases). The J call may be wrong; the DNA end is better matched by TRBJ2-7. Germline CDR1 and CDR2: SGHVS and FNYEAQ. This CDR3 is built from 14 residues. The CDR3 loop is CASSPRDKTYEQYF. CDR3 DNA sequence: TGTGCCAGCAGCCCCCGGGACAAAACCTACGAGCAGTACTTC.

The CDR3 region is CASSPGGDAGIQYF. CDR3 sequence (DNA): TGCGCCAGCAGCCCCGGGGGGGACGCGGGCATTCAGTACTTC. The V gene is TRBV5-1, the J gene TRBJ2-4, with 8 bases lining up with TRBD2. This CDR3 region has 14 residues. Germline CDR1 is SGHRS and CDR2 is YFSETQ. V gave up 4 bases and J gave up 9 bases; unmatched junction bases: 9. The full variable domain, rest sourced from reference TRBV5-1 and TRBJ2-4, is KAGVTQTPRYLIKTRGQQVTLSCSPISGHRSVSWYQQTPGQGLQFLFEYFSETQRNKGNFPGRFSGRQFSNSRSEMNVSTLELGDSALYLCASSPGGDAGIQYFGAGTRLSVL.

The rearrangement joins TRBV30 to TRBJ1-1; D uncertain. This CDR3 is 13 amino acids long. Germline assignment: CDR1 GTSNPN and CDR2 SVGIG (reference sequence). CDR3 sequence: CAYRPPEDTEAFF. The CDR3 DNA follows: TGTGCATACCGACCGCCTGAGGACACTGAAGCTTTCTTT.

J is TRBJ1-5 and V is TRBV5-6; the D is unclear. The germline V gene has CDR1 SGHDT and CDR2 YYEEEE. CDR3 length equals 13 residues. The V and J ends lost 0 bases and 6 bases respectively, with 7 bases between them. The CDR3 loop reads CASSLGYLQPQHF. The CDR3, as DNA: TGTGCCAGCAGCTTGGGTTATCTTCAGCCCCAGCATTTT.

This chain connects TRBV5-5 to TRBJ2-5; no clear D gene. Trimming left V 4 bases short and J 3 bases short, with 13 bases between. The CDR3 is 14 amino acids. Germline V CDR1 and CDR2: SGHKS, YYEKEE (reference sequence). CDR3 residues: CASSIPLGEETQYF. The DNA for the CDR3 is TGTGCCAGCAGCATTCCCCTGGGCGAAGAGACCCAGTACTTC.

The chain couples TRBV18 to TRBJ1-5; TRBD1 might be the D (6 bases). The germline V gene encodes CDR1 KGHSH and CDR2 LQKENI. The CDR3 is made up of 15 amino acids. The germline V and J ends were trimmed by 6 bases and 6 bases, with 18 bases remaining between them. DNA for the CDR3: TGTGCCAGCTCTCTGAGGGGGGGGCAACGTCAGCCCCAGCATTTT. Its translation is CASSLRGGQRQPQHF. The variable domain in full, with the rest retrieved from reference TRBV18 and TRBJ1-5, is NAGVMQNPRHLVRRRGQEARLRCSPMKGHSHVYWYRQLPEEGLKFMVYLQKENIIDESGMPKERFSAEFPKEGPSILRIQQVVRGDSAAYFCASSLRGGQRQPQHFGDGTRLSIL.

This chain connects TRBV4-1 to TRBJ2-1; either TRBD1 or TRBD2 may fit D (5 bases each). Germline CDR1 and CDR2: MGHRA and YSYEKL. The germline V and J ends were trimmed by 3 bases and 5 bases, with 20 bases remaining between them. The CDR3 extends over 17 amino acids. The CDR3 protein is CASSHLLAGTQDNEQFF. The CDR3 DNA reads TGCGCCAGCAGCCACCTTCTAGCCGGGACGCAAGACAATGAGCAGTTCTTC.

The gene calls are TRBV9 and TRBJ1-1, with D uncertain. The germline CDR1 and CDR2 sequences are SGDLS and YYNGEE. The CDR3 has 15 amino acids. V shed 2 bases and J shed 3 bases, with 14 bases lying between them. The CDR3 DNA reads as TGTGCCAGCAGCGTTGAAGATAATCGGTACACTGAAGCTTTCTTT. Translating it yields CASSVEDNRYTEAFF.

The chain uses TRBV15 and TRBJ2-1; tentative D call: TRBD2 (5 bases). V dropped 4 bases and J dropped 1 base, with 11 bases sitting between them. From germline, CDR1 is LNHNV and CDR2 YYDKDF (reference sequence). This CDR3 is 15 amino acids long. Here the CDR3 DNA reads TGTGCCACCAGCACAGAGGGAGCGTCCTACAATGAGCAGTTCTTC. Protein: CATSTEGASYNEQFF. Variable domain in full (rest from reference TRBV15 and TRBJ2-1): DAMVIQNPRYQVTQFGKPVTLSCSQTLNHNVMYWYQQKSSQAPKLLFHYYDKDFNNEADTPDNFQSRRPNTSFCFLDIRSPGLGDTAMYLCATSTEGASYNEQFFGPGTRLTVL.

Remarks on this clone: This sample also contains other DNA sequences that code for the same CDR3. The chain has TRBV5-1 and TRBJ2-7; TRBD1 matches at 8 bases. Germline CDR1 SGHRS, CDR2 YFSETQ. The CDR3 is made up of 14 amino acids. Trimming removed 4 bases from V and 2 bases from J; junction bases left unmatched: 5. CDR3 nucleotides: TGCGCCAGCAGCCTCGGGACAGGTCCCTACGAGCAGTACTTC. Translated: CASSLGTGPYEQYF.

A single count supports this clone. The J gene is TRBJ2-3, the V gene TRBV27, with D tentatively TRBD1 (5 bases). This CDR3 has 13 residues. V was pared by 4 bases and J by 6 bases, with 11 bases between. Looked up from germline, CDR1 is MNHEY and CDR2 is SMNVEV (reference sequence). The CDR3, as DNA: TGTGCCAGCAGTTCCCTCTCAGGGGATACGCAGTATTTT. Its protein is CASSSLSGDTQYF.

As to this clone: The sample contains more than one DNA sequence encoding this CDR3. The V call is TRBV2, the J call TRBJ2-7; D gene unclear. This CDR3 has 10 residues. Per the germline V gene, CDR1 is SNHLY and CDR2 is FYNNEI. Between the trimmed V and J ends, which lost 6 bases and 6 bases, there was a span of 6 bases. Here the CDR3 DNA reads TGTGCCAGCAGGGGTTTCGAGCAGTACTTC. Translation: CASRGFEQYF.

The CDR3 nucleotides read TGTGCCAGCAGACAAAAGGGACTAGCGGGCGGTCTCGAGCAGTACTTC. It encodes CASRQKGLAGGLEQYF. The chain uses TRBV27 and TRBJ2-7; TRBD2 matches at 12 bases. The trim removed 6 bases at V and 6 bases at J, leaving 12 bases unmatched. CDR1 and CDR2 (germline): MNHEY, SMNVEV (reference sequence). The CDR3 is 16 residues long.

This clone has just one count. This specimen includes other DNA sequences encoding the same CDR3. The chain links TRBV7-9 to TRBJ2-3; D gene ambiguous. Germline V gene data show CDR1 as SEHNR and CDR2 as FQNEAQ (reference sequence). The CDR3 covers 11 residues. V lost 6 bases to trimming and J lost 6 bases, with 7 bases between them. CDR3 in DNA: TGTGCCAGCAGACTAACGGATACGCAGTATTTT. As protein: CASRLTDTQYF.

This clone was counted a single time. The chain carries TRBV9 and TRBJ2-3, with 9 nucleotides matching TRBD2. V was pared by 4 bases and J by 4 bases, with 4 bases of the junction left unmatched. Germline assignment: CDR1 SGDLS and CDR2 YYNGEE. The CDR3 has 14 amino acids. CDR3 amino acids: CASSRAGGSDTQYF. The CDR3, as DNA: TGTGCCAGCAGCCGAGCGGGAGGATCAGATACGCAGTATTTT.

The sample holds a few counts of this clone. The gene calls are TRBV27 and TRBJ1-2; D perhaps matches TRBD1 (6 bases). Per the germline V gene, CDR1 is MNHEY and CDR2 is SMNVEV (reference sequence). V shed 6 bases and J shed 2 bases, with 10 bases lying between them. This CDR3 region has 13 residues. The CDR3 DNA reads TGTGCCAGCAGCATAGGGGGAAACTATGGCTACACCTTC. It codes for CASSIGGNYGYTF.

Notes on this clone: Other DNA sequences in this sample translate to the same CDR3. The V gene is TRBV9, the J gene TRBJ1-1; D call uncertain. Germline-derived CDR1 and CDR2 are SGDLS and YYNGEE. V was shortened by 0 bases and J by 1 base, with 7 bases between the two germline ends. This CDR3 has 14 residues. For the CDR3, the DNA is TGTGCCAGCAGCGTAGTCTTGGGGAACACTGAAGCTTTCTTT. This gives the protein CASSVVLGNTEAFF. The complete variable domain, with remaining parts taken from reference TRBV9 and TRBJ1-1, reads DSGVTQTPKHLITATGQRVTLRCSPRSGDLSVYWYQQSLDQGLQFLIQYYNGEERAKGNILERFSAQQFPDLHSELNLSSLELGDSALYFCASSVVLGNTEAFFGQGTRLTVV.

The J gene is TRBJ2-1, the V gene TRBV11-2; maybe TRBD2 (5 bases). Deletions cut 1 base from V and 0 bases from J, with 13 bases between. The V gene's germline CDR1 is SGHAT and CDR2 FQNNGV. The CDR3 is 17 amino acids. DNA for the CDR3: TGTGCCAGCAGCTTAGTAGCCGGGATTTCCTCCTACAATGAGCAGTTCTTC. Its protein is CASSLVAGISSYNEQFF.

To note about this clone: The same CDR3 is also encoded by other DNA sequences in this sample. The CDR3 loop reads CASSLAAGSNQPQHF. For the CDR3, the DNA is TGTGCCAGCAGCTTGGCCGCCGGGAGCAATCAGCCCCAGCATTTT. The V gene is TRBV5-5, the J gene TRBJ1-5; the D is unclear. Trimming pared 0 bases from V and 1 base from J, leaving 8 bases between. The V gene's germline CDR1 is SGHKS and CDR2 YYEKEE (reference sequence). This CDR3 is 15 amino acids long.

This clone was seen a single time. The V and J genes are TRBV27 and TRBJ2-7; 10 bases line up with TRBD1. The CDR3 is 13 amino acids. With V trimmed by 6 bases and J by 5 bases, 4 bases remained unmatched. Germline CDR1 and CDR2: MNHEY and SMNVEV (reference sequence). This chain's CDR3 is CASSHGQGDEQYF. The CDR3 nucleotides read TGTGCCAGCAGCCACGGACAGGGGGACGAGCAGTACTTC.

This clone was seen only once. This chain joins TRBV4-1 and TRBJ2-4, with 11 nucleotides matching TRBD1. V gave up 1 base and J gave up 14 bases; unmatched junction bases: 10. The CDR3 spans 15 residues. In germline, CDR1 is MGHRA, CDR2 YSYEKL. CDR3 loop: CASSQASGTGGGKYF. Written as DNA, the CDR3 is TGCGCCAGCAGCCAAGCCTCCGGGACAGGGGGAGGGAAGTACTTC.

The chain carries TRBV6-1 and TRBJ2-7; either TRBD1 or TRBD2 may supply D (6 bases each). The CDR3 is made up of 14 amino acids. Germline-derived CDR1 and CDR2 are MNHNS and SASEGT. Trimming left V 0 bases short and J 12 bases short, with 18 bases between. The CDR3 DNA follows: TGTGCCAGCAGTGAAGCGTTTGGGGGGCAAGTAATGTACTTC. Translated, it gives CASSEAFGGQVMYF.

The chain is built from TRBV10-3 and TRBJ2-3; possible D gene TRBD1, 6 bases. This CDR3 has 16 amino acids. The V end was cut by 3 bases, the J end by 4 bases, with 17 bases between. The V gene's germline CDR1 is ENHRY and CDR2 SYGVKD. The CDR3 protein is CAISDYGQLNADTQYF. In DNA, the CDR3 is TGTGCCATCAGTGACTACGGACAGTTAAATGCAGATACGCAGTATTTT.

This clone was seen a single time. This chain uses TRBV10-2 with TRBJ2-3; 14 nucleotides align to TRBD2. Germline V gives CDR1 WSHSY, CDR2 SAAADI. The CDR3 length is 20 residues. The V segment lost 2 bases and the J segment 0 bases; nucleotides outside the gene matches: 10. The CDR3 protein is CASSEGGLAGEFRSTDTQYF. As DNA, the CDR3 is TGCGCCAGCAGTGAGGGGGGACTAGCGGGAGAGTTTAGAAGCACAGATACGCAGTATTTT.

The genes are TRBV5-4 and TRBJ2-2; D not resolved. CDR1 and CDR2 from the germline V gene are SGHNT and YYREEE (reference sequence). The CDR3 runs 14 residues. V was trimmed by 3 bases and J by 0 bases, leaving 6 bases between them. CDR3 nucleotides: TGTGCCAGCAGCTCGGGCCCGAACACCGGGGAGCTGTTTTTT. Translating it yields CASSSGPNTGELFF.

V is TRBV6-6 and J is TRBJ1-1; D remains ambiguous. Trimming pared 0 bases from V and 2 bases from J, leaving 7 bases between. Germline CDR1 and CDR2: MNHNY and SVGAGI (reference sequence). This CDR3 is 14 amino acids long. Written as DNA, the CDR3 is TGTGCCAGCAGTTACTCGATGGACAACACTGAAGCTTTCTTT. Protein product: CASSYSMDNTEAFF.

The J gene is TRBJ2-7, the V gene TRBV11-2; D is uncertain. Trimming pared 2 bases from V and 3 bases from J, leaving 14 bases between. Germline CDR1 reads SGHAT; CDR2 reads FQNNGV. This CDR3 has 15 amino acids. The DNA for the CDR3 is TGTGCCAGCAGCTTACTTGTGGGCTCCATCTACGAGCAGTACTTC. It translates to CASSLLVGSIYEQYF.

V is TRBV7-9 and J is TRBJ2-7, with a weak D call TRBD2 (6 bases). Germline V gene sequence: CDR1 SEHNR, CDR2 FQNEAQ (reference sequence). The CDR3 is 15 amino acids. V gave up 3 bases and J gave up 4 bases, with 16 bases separating them. CDR3 protein: CASSLEGGISYEQYF. CDR3 nucleotides: TGTGCCAGCAGCTTGGAGGGTGGTATCTCGTACGAGCAGTACTTC. The full variable domain, rest sourced from reference TRBV7-9 and TRBJ2-7, is DTGVSQNPRHKITKRGQNVTFRCDPISEHNRLYWYRQTLGQGPEFLTYFQNEAQLEKSRLLSDRFSAERPKGSFSTLEIQRTEQGDSAMYLCASSLEGGISYEQYFGPGTRLTVT.